The clone carrying this TCR beta chain was recorded only once. Its matching antigen is unknown. Time point given: baseline pretreatment blood. Treatment specified: 15 Gy SBRT to primary tumor, nephrectomy 4 weeks later. Sequencing used immunoSEQ multiplex PCR; TCRdb keeps in-frame clones, though not all of them. The table lists about 95,000 clones, approximately 86% of them singletons. Trimming took 3 bases from V and 10 from J, leaving 22 bases between them. Germline lookup yields CDR1 SNHLY and CDR2 FYNNEI. The CDR3 has 16 residues. This sample is part of a study of radiation and T cells in renal cell carcinoma. About the study: Nephrectomy followed 15 Gy stereotactic body radiation by 4 weeks.

General study points: Top tumor clonotypes rose in blood 2 weeks post-radiation, then contracted.

The source is a man in his fifties or sixties with renal cell carcinoma. The source was blood, collected from a patient whose treatment included radiotherapy and nephrectomy. The genes are TRBV2 and TRBJ2-1, with D perhaps matching TRBD1 (7 bases). CDR3 sequence reads: CASSDLGGTDLSEQFF. In nucleotides, the CDR3 is TGTGCCAGCAGTGATTTGGGCGGGACAGACCTTAGCGAGCAGTTCTTC.